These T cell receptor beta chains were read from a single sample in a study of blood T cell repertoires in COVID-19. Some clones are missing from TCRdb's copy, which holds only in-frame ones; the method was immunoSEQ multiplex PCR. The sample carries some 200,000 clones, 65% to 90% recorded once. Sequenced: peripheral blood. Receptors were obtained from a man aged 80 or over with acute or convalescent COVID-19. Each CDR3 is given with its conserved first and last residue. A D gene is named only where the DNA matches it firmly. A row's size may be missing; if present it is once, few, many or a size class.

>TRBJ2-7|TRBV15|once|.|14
CATSREAQGYEQYF
TGTGCCACCAGCAGAGAGGCCCAGGGCTACGAGCAGTACTTC
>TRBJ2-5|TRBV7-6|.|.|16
CASSLVAGNTQETQYF
TGTGCCAGCAGCTTAGTTGCGGGGAATACCCAAGAGACCCAGTACTTC
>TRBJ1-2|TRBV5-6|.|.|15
CASSSYRGYKYGYTF
TGTGCCAGCAGCTCATACAGAGGGTACAAATATGGCTACACCTTC
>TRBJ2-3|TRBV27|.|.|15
CASSLSRQGRGTQYF
TGTGCCAGCAGTTTATCGCGGCAGGGAAGGGGTACGCAGTATTTT
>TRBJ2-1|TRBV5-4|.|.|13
CASSFSGGDEQFF
TGTGCCAGCAGCTTTTCTGGGGGCGATGAGCAGTTCTTC
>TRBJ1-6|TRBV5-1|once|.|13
CASAPGERSPLHF
TGCGCCAGCGCCCCAGGGGAACGTTCACCCCTCCACTTT
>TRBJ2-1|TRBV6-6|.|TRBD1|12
CASSQRQGEQFF
TGTGCCAGCAGTCAACGACAGGGGGAACAGTTCTTC
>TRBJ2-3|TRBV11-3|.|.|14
CASSLDGGADTQYF
TGTGCCAGCAGCTTAGACGGAGGGGCAGATACGCAGTATTTT
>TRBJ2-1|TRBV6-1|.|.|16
CASSEVGGPSYNEQFF
TGTGCCAGCAGTGAAGTCGGGGGGCCTTCCTACAATGAGCAGTTCTTC
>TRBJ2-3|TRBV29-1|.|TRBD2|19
CSPFGGLEREGLNTDTQYF
TGCAGCCCTTTTGGAGGGTTGGAGCGGGAAGGGCTAAACACAGATACGCAGTATTTT
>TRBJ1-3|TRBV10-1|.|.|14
CASSPVPSGNTIYF
TGCGCCAGCAGCCCGGTGCCCTCTGGAAACACCATATATTTT
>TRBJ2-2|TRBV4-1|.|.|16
CASSQQQGRNTGELFF
TGCGCCAGCAGCCAACAGCAAGGGAGGAACACCGGGGAGCTGTTTTTT
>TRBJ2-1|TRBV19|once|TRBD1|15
CASTATGGDYNEQFF
TGTGCCAGTACCGCGACAGGGGGCGATTACAATGAGCAGTTCTTC
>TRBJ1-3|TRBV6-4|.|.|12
CASSARGNTIYF
TGTGCCAGCAGTGCCAGGGGAAACACCATATATTTT
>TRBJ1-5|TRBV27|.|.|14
CASSPGQYNQPQHF
TGTGCCAGCAGCCCCGGACAGTACAATCAGCCCCAGCATTTT
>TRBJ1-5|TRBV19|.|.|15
CASTLGTGGSQPQHF
TGTGCCAGTACATTAGGGACGGGGGGCAGTCAGCCCCAGCATTTT
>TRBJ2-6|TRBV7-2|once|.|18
CASSLPTGTYSGANVLTF
TGTGCCAGCAGCTTACCCACAGGGACCTACTCTGGGGCCAACGTCCTGACTTTC
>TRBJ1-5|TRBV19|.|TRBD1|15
CASSTDRGINQPQHF
TGTGCCAGTAGTACCGACAGGGGGATCAATCAGCCCCAGCATTTT
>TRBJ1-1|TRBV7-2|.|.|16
CASSVAGVGLNTEAFF
TGTGCCAGCAGCGTCGCAGGGGTGGGGCTGAACACTGAAGCTTTCTTT
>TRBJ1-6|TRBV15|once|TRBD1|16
CATSRENRGPNSPLHF
TGTGCCACCAGCAGAGAAAACAGGGGGCCTAATTCACCCCTCCACTTT
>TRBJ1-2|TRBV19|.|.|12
CASSSSGYGYTF
TGTGCCAGTAGTTCCTCGGGATATGGCTACACCTTC
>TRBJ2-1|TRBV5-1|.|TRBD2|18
CASRRTSGRLVKYNEQFF
TGCGCCAGCAGACGGACTAGCGGGAGGTTGGTCAAGTACAATGAGCAGTTCTTC
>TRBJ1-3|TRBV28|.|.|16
CASSWPPPGKGNTIYF
TGTGCCAGCAGTTGGCCTCCTCCGGGGAAAGGAAACACCATATATTTT
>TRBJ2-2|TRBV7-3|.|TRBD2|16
CASSPRLAGNTGELFF
TGTGCCAGCAGCCCCCGACTAGCGGGGAACACCGGGGAGCTGTTTTTT
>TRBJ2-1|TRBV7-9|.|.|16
CASSLGSGWSYNEQFF
TGTGCCAGCAGCTTGGGCAGCGGTTGGTCCTACAATGAGCAGTTCTTC
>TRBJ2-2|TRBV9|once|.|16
CASSVAPTGNTGELFF
TGTGCCAGCAGCGTAGCTCCGACAGGGAACACCGGGGAGCTGTTTTTT
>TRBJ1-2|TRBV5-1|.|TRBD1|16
CASSLRGDRSNYGYTF
TGCGCCAGCAGCTTGAGAGGGGACAGATCTAACTATGGCTACACCTTC
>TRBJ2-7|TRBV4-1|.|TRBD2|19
CASSQARLAGGANRYEQYF
TGCGCCAGCAGCCAAGCTAGGCTAGCGGGAGGAGCTAACCGCTACGAGCAGTACTTC
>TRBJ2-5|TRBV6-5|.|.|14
CASSYRTPQETQYF
TGTGCCAGCAGTTATAGGACTCCACAAGAGACCCAGTACTTC
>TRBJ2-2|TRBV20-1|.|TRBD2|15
CSASRGLALTGELFF
TGCAGTGCTAGTCGGGGACTAGCTCTCACCGGGGAGCTGTTTTTT
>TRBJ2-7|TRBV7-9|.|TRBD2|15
CASSFTAGDAYEQYF
TGTGCCAGCAGCTTTACAGCGGGAGACGCCTACGAGCAGTACTTC
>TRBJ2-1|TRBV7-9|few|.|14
CASSVGTSYNEQFF
TGTGCCAGCAGCGTGGGGACATCCTACAATGAGCAGTTCTTC
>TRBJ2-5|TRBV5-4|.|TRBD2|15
CASSSRLAGKETQYF
TGTGCCAGCAGCTCCCGACTAGCGGGTAAAGAGACCCAGTACTTC
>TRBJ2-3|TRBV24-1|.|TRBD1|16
CATSETGVQGADTQYF
TGTGCCACCAGTGAAACAGGGGTCCAGGGGGCAGATACGCAGTATTTT
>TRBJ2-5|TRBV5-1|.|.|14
CASSLGGPQETQYF
TGCGCCAGCAGCTTGGGAGGCCCCCAAGAGACCCAGTACTTC
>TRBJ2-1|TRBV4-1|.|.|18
CASSQDYWEVEVYNEQFF
TGCGCCAGCAGCCAAGATTATTGGGAGGTGGAGGTCTACAATGAGCAGTTCTTC
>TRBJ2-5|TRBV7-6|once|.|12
CASSVSRETQYF
TGTGCCAGCAGCGTCTCGAGGGAGACCCAGTACTTC
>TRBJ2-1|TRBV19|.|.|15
CASSPPDKARLVQFF
TGTGCCAGTAGTCCCCCGGACAAAGCACGCCTTGTGCAGTTCTTC
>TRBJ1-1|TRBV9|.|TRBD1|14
CASSVAGGITEAFF
TGTGCCAGCAGCGTTGCAGGGGGTATCACTGAAGCTTTCTTT
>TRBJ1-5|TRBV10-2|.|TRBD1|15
CASRGGQGLNQPQHF
TGCGCCAGCAGGGGGGGACAGGGCCTCAATCAGCCCCAGCATTTT
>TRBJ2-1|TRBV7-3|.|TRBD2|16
CASSGGSGSDSGEQFF
TGTGCCAGCAGCGGGGGGAGCGGGAGTGATTCGGGTGAGCAGTTCTTC
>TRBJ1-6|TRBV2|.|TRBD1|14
CASFMDRANSPLHF
TGTGCCAGCTTCATGGACAGGGCCAATTCACCCCTCCACTTT
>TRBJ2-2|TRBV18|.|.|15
CASSPKGFGTGELFF
TGTGCCAGCTCACCAAAGGGGTTCGGCACCGGGGAGCTGTTTTTT
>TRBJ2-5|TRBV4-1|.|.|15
CASSQDPGLQETQYF
TGCGCCAGCAGCCAAGATCCGGGACTTCAAGAGACCCAGTACTTC
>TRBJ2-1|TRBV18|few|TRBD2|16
CASSPPGLAGGNEQFF
TGTGCCAGCTCACCGCCGGGACTAGCGGGAGGCAATGAGCAGTTCTTC
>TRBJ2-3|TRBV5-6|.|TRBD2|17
CASSLRYSGGPEDTQYF
TGTGCCAGCAGCTTGAGGTATAGCGGGGGACCCGAGGATACGCAGTATTTT
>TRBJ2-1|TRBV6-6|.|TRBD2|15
CASRATSGRLHEQFF
TGTGCCAGCAGGGCGACTAGCGGGAGGTTGCATGAGCAGTTCTTC
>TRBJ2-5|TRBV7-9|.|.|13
CASSLSGSETQYF
TGTGCCAGCAGCCTCTCCGGGAGTGAGACCCAGTACTTC
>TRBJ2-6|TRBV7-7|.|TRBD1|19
CASSALLGTGSSGANVLTF
TGTGCTAGCAGCGCTTTACTAGGGACAGGGTCCTCTGGGGCCAACGTCCTGACTTTC
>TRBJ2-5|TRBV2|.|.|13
CASSEEGGETQYF
TGTGCCAGCAGTGAGGAGGGGGGGGAGACCCAGTACTTC
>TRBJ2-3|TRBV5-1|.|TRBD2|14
CASRRLAETDTQYF
TGCGCCAGCAGGCGACTAGCCGAGACAGATACGCAGTATTTT
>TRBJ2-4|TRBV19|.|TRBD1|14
CASSTISGQGLQYF
TGTGCCAGTAGTACTATTTCGGGACAGGGGCTTCAGTACTTC
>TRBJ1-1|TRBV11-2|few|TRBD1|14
CASSFGQGGTEAFF
TGTGCCAGCAGCTTTGGACAGGGAGGCACTGAAGCTTTCTTT
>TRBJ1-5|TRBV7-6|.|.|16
CAPYGPGQFSNQPQHF
TGTGCCCCCTACGGTCCGGGACAATTTAGCAATCAGCCCCAGCATTTT
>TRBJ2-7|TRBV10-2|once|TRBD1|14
CASSGQGTTYEQYF
TGCGCCAGCAGTGGACAGGGGACCACCTACGAGCAGTACTTC
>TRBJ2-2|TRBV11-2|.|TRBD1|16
CASSSSGTGGIGELFF
TGTGCCAGCAGCTCATCAGGGACAGGGGGCATCGGGGAGCTGTTTTTT
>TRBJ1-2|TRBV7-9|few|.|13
CASSQQENYGYTF
TGTGCCAGCAGCCAGCAGGAAAACTATGGCTACACCTTC
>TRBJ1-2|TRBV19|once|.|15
CASTSGSLDNYGYTF
TGTGCCAGTACCTCGGGGAGTTTGGATAACTATGGCTACACCTTC
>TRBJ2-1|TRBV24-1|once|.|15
CATSGTGNSYNEQFF
TGTGCCACCAGTGGAACCGGGAATTCCTACAATGAGCAGTTCTTC